This T cell receptor beta chain was identified during a study of blood T cell repertoires in COVID-19. V dropped 9 bases and J dropped 1; count of bases not matched to a gene: 5. Looked up from germline, CDR1 is MNHEY and CDR2 is SMNVEV (reference sequence). The CDR3 sequence is 13 residues long. TCRdb keeps only in-frame clones here, not all; method: immunoSEQ multiplex PCR. Counted here are about 190,000 clones, around 87% occurring once; the ten biggest clones make up 2.5% to 3.5%. The material sequenced was peripheral blood. This receptor was obtained from a man aged 35-49 years with active or convalescent COVID-19. The V call is TRBV27, the J call TRBJ2-7; 8 bases are a match to TRBD1. The CDR3 sequence is CASGRDRSYEQYF. The CDR3 DNA reads as TGTGCCAGTGGCCGGGACAGGTCCTACGAGCAGTACTTC.